The next 14 T cell receptor beta chains were all read from a single sample in a study of blood T cell repertoires in COVID-19. Profiled with immunoSEQ multiplex PCR; TCRdb holds only in-frame clones, not every one. The sample gives 250,000 or so clones, 84% of which show up once; less than 5% is in the top ten. Sequencing was performed on peripheral blood. The receptors shown here come from a man aged 55 to 69 with acute or convalescent COVID-19.

This clone has more than one count but fewer than ten. The chain joins TRBV30 to TRBJ1-3, with 9 bases fitting TRBD1. The CDR3 runs 13 residues. Trimming cost V 5 bases and J 5 bases; bases outside gene matches: 4. Germline V gene data show CDR1 as GTSNPN and CDR2 as SVGIG (reference sequence). CDR3 DNA sequence: TGTGCCTGGGCGGGACAGGGACGAAACACCATATATTTT. Protein product: CAWAGQGRNTIYF.

The chain combines TRBV11-2 with TRBJ1-2; D not certain. The CDR3 has 16 amino acids. V was cut by 2 bases and J by 4 bases, with 17 bases left in between. Germline V gene lookup returns CDR1 SGHAT and CDR2 FQNNGV. CDR3 DNA sequence: TGTGCCAGCAGCTTACACCTGCAAACTCCTTCCTATGGCTACACCTTC. Translating gives CASSLHLQTPSYGYTF.

Here the CDR3 reads CASTRLGQAAGGYTF. DNA for the CDR3: TGTGCCAGTACCAGACTTGGACAGGCCGCTGGTGGCTACACCTTC. The genes are TRBV19 and TRBJ1-2, with 7 bases aligning to TRBD1. CDR3 length equals 15 residues. Germline V gene sequence: CDR1 LNHDA, CDR2 SQIVND (reference sequence). V shed 7 bases, J shed 7 bases, and the junction held 15 bases outside the gene matches.

The rearrangement links TRBV27 to TRBJ2-7; D is ambiguous. The ends were cut back, 1 base at V and 3 bases at J, with 13 bases in the middle. Germline loops: CDR1 MNHEY, CDR2 SMNVEV (reference sequence). There are 15 residues in the CDR3. The CDR3 nucleotides read TGTGCCAGCAGTTTATTAGGCCAGGCTGTCTACGAGCAGTACTTC. This codes for CASSLLGQAVYEQYF.

The chain carries TRBV21-1 and TRBJ2-7; the listed D gene, TRBD2, was not tested against the DNA. TRBV21-1 is reported as a pseudogene. This CDR3 has 16 residues. CDR3 protein: CASSKAKGRAAFEQYF. CDR3 nucleotide sequence: TGTGCCAGCAGCAAAGCTAAAGGGCGGGCAGCCTTCGAGCAGTACTTC.

This clone was observed a single time. V is TRBV6-2 or TRBV6-3 and J is TRBJ1-1; 12 positions agree with TRBD1. The length of the CDR3 is 18 residues. CDR1 and CDR2 from the germline V gene are MNHEY and SVGEGT. Trimming cost V 1 base and J 5 bases; bases outside gene matches: 11. The CDR3 loop reads CASSYFFAGQGARTEAFF. In DNA form, the CDR3 reads TGTGCCAGCAGTTACTTCTTCGCGGGACAGGGGGCGCGGACTGAAGCTTTCTTT.

This chain uses TRBV11-2 with TRBJ2-7; 10 bases line up with TRBD1. The germline CDR1 and CDR2 sequences are SGHAT and FQNNGV. Unmatched junction bases numbered 9, after V lost 8 bases and J lost 2 bases. This CDR3 spans 15 amino acids. CDR3 in amino acids: CASDASGQGPYEQYF. DNA for the CDR3: TGTGCCAGCGACGCCTCGGGACAGGGGCCCTACGAGCAGTACTTC.

The chain recombines TRBV19 with TRBJ1-2, with 9 bases matching TRBD1. Germline V lookup: CDR1 LNHDA, CDR2 SQIVND (reference sequence). The CDR3 is made up of 14 amino acids. The J segment lost 2 bases and the V segment lost 9 bases, leaving 7 bases of the junction unmatched. This chain's CDR3 is CASNDRGSNYGYTF. For the CDR3, the DNA is TGTGCCAGCAATGACAGGGGGTCGAACTATGGCTACACCTTC.

V is TRBV6-5 and J is TRBJ2-3; TRBD1 aligns across 8 bases. Trimming took 6 bases from V and 6 from J; bases not matched to a gene: 11. The CDR3 totals 15 residues. CDR1 and CDR2 (germline): MNHEY, SVGAGI. The CDR3 is CASRARDRPPDTQYF. CDR3 in DNA: TGTGCCAGCAGAGCACGGGACAGGCCCCCCGATACGCAGTATTTT.

This chain joins TRBV19 and TRBJ2-2; D is perhaps TRBD1 (7 bases). The germline V gene encodes CDR1 LNHDA and CDR2 SQIVND (reference sequence). Between the trimmed V and J ends, which lost 4 bases and 2 bases, there was a span of 11 bases. CDR3 length equals 15 residues. The CDR3 bases are TGTGCCAGTAGTAGTCAGGGGGGTAACACCGGGGAGCTGTTTTTT. It specifies CASSSQGGNTGELFF.

The chain recombines TRBV18 with TRBJ2-1; TRBD2 matches at 8 bases. Germline CDR1 and CDR2: KGHSH and LQKENI. Germline trimming cut 2 bases from V and 1 base from J; bases unmatched to any gene: 1. This CDR3 is 15 amino acids long. The CDR3 reads CASSPKRESYNEQFF. CDR3 DNA sequence: TGTGCCAGCTCACCAAAGCGGGAGTCCTACAATGAGCAGTTCTTC.

The V and J genes are TRBV28 and TRBJ1-5; tentatively, D is TRBD1 (6 bases). The CDR3 has 15 amino acids. Germline values: CDR1 MDHEN, CDR2 SYDVKM. V was trimmed by 5 bases and J by 6 bases, leaving 17 bases between them. CDR3 loop: CASSVVDSPSQPQHF. CDR3 DNA: TGTGCCAGCAGTGTTGTGGACAGCCCTTCTCAGCCCCAGCATTTT.

This chain uses TRBV5-1 with TRBJ1-1; D gene uncertain. The V and J ends lost 2 bases and 0 bases respectively, with 14 bases between them. CDR3 size: 16 residues. CDR1 SGHRS and CDR2 YFSETQ come from the germline V gene. The CDR3 sequence: CASSFVPTELNTEAFF. CDR3 DNA sequence: TGCGCCAGCAGCTTTGTCCCCACAGAGCTGAACACTGAAGCTTTCTTT.

V usage is TRBV6-5 and J usage is TRBJ1-6; TRBD1 matches 8 bases. This CDR3 spans 15 amino acids. Germline V lookup: CDR1 MNHEY, CDR2 SVGAGI. The V segment lost 5 bases and the J segment 10 bases; nucleotides outside the gene matches: 10. The CDR3 DNA reads TGTGCCAGCAGTAGACAGGGGACCTTTGGGTCACCCCTCCACTTT. Translated: CASSRQGTFGSPLHF.